This TCR beta chain was found in a study of PD-1 blockade in classical Hodgkin lymphoma. Study-wide points: Complete responders had baseline diversity similar to newly diagnosed patients. Nivolumab initiation under 1 year post-ASCT meant exclusion.

All trial patients relapsed after autologous stem cell transplantation. Sequenced by immunoSEQ multiplex PCR; TCRdb stores in-frame clones only, minus some. The data contain approximately 44,000 clones, approximately 64% of them singletons. CDR3 length: 12 residues. Germline CDR1 GTSNPN, CDR2 SVGIG (reference sequence). V was shortened by 0 bases and J by 6 bases, with 9 bases between the two germline ends. Concerning this clone itself: Antigen: not known. The sample carries other DNA sequences with the same CDR3.

The sequence was obtained from a human donor with classical Hodgkin lymphoma. The chain is built from TRBV30 and TRBJ2-7; D not resolved. The sequences come from peripheral blood mononuclear cells (PBMCs), collected at baseline. Written as DNA, the CDR3 is TGTGCCTGGAGTGTAAAAGCTCCCGAGCAGTACTTC. The encoded protein is CAWSVKAPEQYF.